Listed here are 12 T cell receptor beta chains from one sample, sequenced in a study of vaccination effects on CD4 cells after COVID-19. Their recognized antigens are unknown. Sequencing was preceded by expansion of antigen-specific CD4+ T cells with viral peptide pools in the ViraFEST assay. Scientists isolated CD4+ T cells after a roughly nine-day culture period ended. Nucleocapsid antibodies stayed negative before and after vaccination, showing no earlier SARS-CoV-2 infection. Clones were sequenced by immunoSEQ multiplex PCR, and TCRdb holds only the in-frame ones, with some missing. The data hold approximately 30,000 clones, with 72% observed a single time. Material: CD4+ T cells from PBMCs cultured with SARS-CoV-2 spike peptides, obtained before COVID-19 vaccination. The receptor source for this set is a human donor who received a COVID-19 vaccine.

The chain recombines TRBV6-1 with TRBJ1-5; D is unclear. This CDR3 spans 15 amino acids. The V and J ends lost 3 bases and 0 bases respectively, with 9 bases between them. From germline, CDR1 is MNHNS and CDR2 SASEGT. CDR3 DNA sequence: TGTGCCAGCAGTGATCAGGCTTATAGCAATCAGCCCCAGCATTTT. It encodes CASSDQAYSNQPQHF.

CDR3 in DNA: TGTGCCAGCAGTATACAGGGTAGTAACACTGAAGCTTTCTTT. It specifies CASSIQGSNTEAFF. V gene TRBV3-1 (or the pseudogene TRBV3-2) combines with J gene TRBJ1-1; weak D call: TRBD1 (6 bases). V was cut by 6 bases and J by 2 bases, with 13 bases left in between. Germline CDR1 and CDR2: LGHDT and YNNKEL (reference sequence). The CDR3 is 14 residues long.

This CDR3 is CASSLEQGNYGYTF. The CDR3, as DNA: TGTGCCAGCAGCCTTGAGCAGGGTAACTATGGCTACACCTTC. The chain has TRBV6-5 and TRBJ1-2, with a tentative D call TRBD1 (5 bases). Germline CDR1 is MNHEY and CDR2 is SVGAGI. The CDR3 is 14 residues long. V was clipped by 6 bases and J by 1 base, with 12 bases between them.

The J gene is TRBJ1-2, the V gene TRBV11-2; TRBD1 aligns across 10 bases. Germline assignment: CDR1 SGHAT and CDR2 FQNNGV. The CDR3 consists of 16 residues. V was clipped by 3 bases and J by 2 bases; unmatched bases: 6. CDR3 coding DNA: TGTGCCAGCAGCTTTGCTTTGGACAGGGGGAACTATGGCTACACCTTC. Translating gives CASSFALDRGNYGYTF.

The chain couples TRBV2 to TRBJ1-1, with TRBD1 as a possible D gene (5 bases). V gave up 6 bases and J gave up 0 bases, with 11 bases separating them. This CDR3 is 14 amino acids long. From germline, CDR1 is SNHLY and CDR2 FYNNEI. The chain's CDR3 is CASSLTVMNTEAFF. The DNA of the CDR3 is TGTGCCAGCAGCCTGACAGTGATGAACACTGAAGCTTTCTTT.

This clone was observed once. In nucleotides, the CDR3 is TGTGCCAGTAGTAGACAGGGGATCGGAAACACCATATATTTT. This codes for CASSRQGIGNTIYF. The chain carries TRBV19 and TRBJ1-3; the match to TRBD1 covers 8 bases. The CDR3 runs 14 residues. V shed 4 bases, J shed 4 bases, and the junction held 3 bases outside the gene matches. The germline gives CDR1 LNHDA, CDR2 SQIVND (reference sequence).

The genes are TRBV6-2 or TRBV6-3 and TRBJ2-4; 8 bases are shared with TRBD1. Germline V CDR1 and CDR2: MNHEY, SVGEGT. Trimming cost V 6 bases and J 3 bases; bases outside gene matches: 10. The CDR3 runs 16 residues. CDR3 region: CASSPKGTGNKNIQYF. Written as DNA, the CDR3 is TGTGCCAGCAGCCCGAAGGGGACAGGAAACAAAAACATTCAGTACTTC.

V and J are TRBV7-9 and TRBJ1-3; the D gene is possibly TRBD1 (6 bases). Per germline, CDR1 SEHNR and CDR2 FQNEAQ (reference sequence). The V gene lost 1 base and the J gene lost 0 bases, with 10 bases spanning the gap. This CDR3 has 16 amino acids. Here the CDR3 DNA reads TGTGCCAGCAGCTTAGAGAGGGACAACTCTGGAAACACCATATATTTT. This codes for CASSLERDNSGNTIYF.

The chain is built from TRBV15 and TRBJ1-2, with 9 bases lining up with TRBD1. Losses at the gene ends were 1 base for V and 5 bases for J; bases not matched to a gene: 5. CDR3 length equals 15 residues. Germline CDR1 and CDR2: LNHNV and YYDKDF (reference sequence). The CDR3 region is CATSRGTGVLYGYTF. The DNA of the CDR3 is TGTGCCACCAGCAGAGGGACAGGGGTTTTGTATGGCTACACCTTC.

The CDR3 DNA is TGTGCCTGGAGGAGCAACTTCAATAATTCACCCCTCCACTTT. This gives the protein CAWRSNFNNSPLHF. This chain links TRBV30 with TRBJ1-6; D gene ambiguous. The CDR3 extends over 14 amino acids. V was pared by 3 bases and J by 5 bases, with 11 bases between. Germline CDR1 and CDR2: GTSNPN and SVGIG (reference sequence).

The chain is built from TRBV10-1 and TRBJ2-3, with D maybe TRBD2 (6 bases). The ends were cut back, 6 bases at V and 5 bases at J, with 12 bases in the middle. CDR1 and CDR2 from the germline V gene are WNHNN and SYGVQD (reference sequence). This CDR3 comprises 13 residues. The CDR3 coding sequence is TGCGCCAGCAGAGAGGAGGGACGAGATACGCAGTATTTT. It is translated as CASREEGRDTQYF.

The rearrangement links TRBV2 to TRBJ1-5; D not resolved. CDR1 and CDR2 (germline): SNHLY, FYNNEI. The ends were cut back, 3 bases at V and 11 bases at J, with 8 bases in the middle. The CDR3 consists of 11 residues. DNA of the CDR3: TGTGCCAGCAGTGAGGAGTCGGCCCAGCATTTT. Translated, it gives CASSEESAQHF.